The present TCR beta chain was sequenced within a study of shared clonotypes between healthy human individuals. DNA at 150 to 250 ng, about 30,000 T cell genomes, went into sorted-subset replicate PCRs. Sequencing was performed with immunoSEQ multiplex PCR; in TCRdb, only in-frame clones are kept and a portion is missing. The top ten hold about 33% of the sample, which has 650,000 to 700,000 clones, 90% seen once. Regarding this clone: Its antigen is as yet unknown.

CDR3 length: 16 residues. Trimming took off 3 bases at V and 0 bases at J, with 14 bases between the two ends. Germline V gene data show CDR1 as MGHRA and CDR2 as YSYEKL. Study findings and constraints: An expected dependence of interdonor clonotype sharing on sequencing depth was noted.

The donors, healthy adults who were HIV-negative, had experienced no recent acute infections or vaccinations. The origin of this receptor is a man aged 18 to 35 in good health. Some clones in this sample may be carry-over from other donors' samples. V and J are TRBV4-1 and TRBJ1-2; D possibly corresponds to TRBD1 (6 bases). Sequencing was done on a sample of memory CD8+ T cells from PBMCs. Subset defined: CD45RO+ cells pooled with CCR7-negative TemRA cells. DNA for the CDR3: TGCGCCAGCAGCCAGAGGGATAGGACAGCTAACTATGGCTACACCTTC. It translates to CASSQRDRTANYGYTF.